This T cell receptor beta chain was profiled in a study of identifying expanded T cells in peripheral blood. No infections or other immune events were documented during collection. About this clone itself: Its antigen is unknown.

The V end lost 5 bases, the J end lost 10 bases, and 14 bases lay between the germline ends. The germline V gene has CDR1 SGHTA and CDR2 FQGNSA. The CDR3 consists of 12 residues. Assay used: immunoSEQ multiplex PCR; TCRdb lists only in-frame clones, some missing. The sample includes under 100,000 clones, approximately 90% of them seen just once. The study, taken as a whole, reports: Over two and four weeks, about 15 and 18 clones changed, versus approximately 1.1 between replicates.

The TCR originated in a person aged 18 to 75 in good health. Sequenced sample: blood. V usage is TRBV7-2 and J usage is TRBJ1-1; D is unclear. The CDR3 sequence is CASSEARVRAFF. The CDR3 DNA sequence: TGTGCCAGCAGCGAAGCTCGGGTGCGAGCTTTCTTT.